Shown below are 22 T cell receptor beta chains from a single sample sequenced in a study of T cells in localized non-small cell lung cancer. Sequencing was performed with immunoSEQ multiplex PCR; in TCRdb, only in-frame clones are kept and a portion is missing. The sample shows tens of thousands of clones, 86% of them seen only once. The source was peripheral blood, collected before any cancer treatment. These receptors came from a woman aged 18-49 years with stage III lung adenocarcinoma.

The chain joins TRBV18 to TRBJ2-1; TRBD1 matches 11 bases. The CDR3 totals 16 residues. J gave up 3 bases and V 2 bases, and 3 bases lay outside the gene matches. Per the germline V gene, CDR1 is KGHSH and CDR2 is LQKENI. The CDR3 region has the DNA TGTGCCAGCTCACCAAGGGACAGGGGGTTCTACAATGAGCAGTTCTTC. Its translation is CASSPRDRGFYNEQFF.

A single count supports this clone. This chain links TRBV9 with TRBJ2-2; D remains ambiguous. Germline V gene data show CDR1 as SGDLS and CDR2 as YYNGEE. V was cut by 4 bases and J by 8 bases, with 9 bases left in between. The CDR3 is 12 residues long. The CDR3 coding sequence is TGTGCCAGCAGCCCCCGGCGTGGGGAGCTGTTTTTT. It is translated as CASSPRRGELFF.

The genes are TRBV29-1 and TRBJ2-1; the D is unclear. The V end lost 5 bases, the J end lost 0 bases, and 17 bases lay between the germline ends. This CDR3 has 16 amino acids. Germline CDR1 SQVTM, CDR2 ANQGSEA. CDR3 nucleotides: TGCAGCGTTAAAAGCCAACGTACCAGCTCCTACAATGAGCAGTTCTTC. It specifies CSVKSQRTSSYNEQFF.

The chain uses TRBV2 and TRBJ1-5; D perhaps matches TRBD1 (5 bases). CDR1 is SNHLY, CDR2 FYNNEI, per germline. CDR3 length: 14 residues. The V gene lost 4 bases and the J gene lost 0 bases, with 7 bases spanning the gap. Written as DNA, the CDR3 is TGTGCCAGCAGTGGACAGAGTAGCAATCAGCCCCAGCATTTT. Its translation: CASSGQSSNQPQHF.

The rearrangement uses TRBV5-1 and TRBJ1-6; TRBD1 might be the D (6 bases). From germline, CDR1 is SGHRS and CDR2 YFSETQ. This CDR3 is built from 14 residues. V lost 0 bases, J lost 10 bases, and 11 bases lay in between. The CDR3 DNA follows: TGCGCCAGCAGCTTGGCGGGGGCACAGTCACCCCTCCACTTT. Its translation is CASSLAGAQSPLHF.

This clone has a handful of counts. The V and J genes are TRBV7-3 and TRBJ1-1, with D possibly TRBD1 on 5 matching bases. Germline V gene lookup returns CDR1 SGHTA and CDR2 FQGTGA. V was shortened by 1 base and J by 3 bases, with 12 bases between the two germline ends. There are 15 residues in the CDR3. Here the CDR3 DNA reads TGTGCCAGCAGCTTAAGAGGGACGAGGGACACTGAAGCTTTCTTT. It is translated as CASSLRGTRDTEAFF.

The V gene is TRBV27, the J gene TRBJ1-2; 10 bases map to TRBD1. CDR3 length equals 13 residues. Germline trimming cut 6 bases from V and 8 bases from J; bases unmatched to any gene: 6. Per germline, CDR1 MNHEY and CDR2 SMNVEV (reference sequence). CDR3: CASSSGTGEGYTF. The CDR3 DNA sequence: TGTGCCAGCAGCTCCGGGACAGGGGAGGGCTACACCTTC.

This sequence joins TRBV11-2 and TRBJ1-1; 10 nucleotides line up with TRBD1. The CDR3 extends over 15 amino acids. Trimming removed 5 bases from V and 4 bases from J; junction bases left unmatched: 7. The germline gives CDR1 SGHAT, CDR2 FQNNGV. CDR3 coding DNA: TGTGCCAGCAGCCTCGGGACAGGGGAAGGCACTGAAGCTTTCTTT. Translating gives CASSLGTGEGTEAFF.

Here the CDR3 reads CASSLSGSAYEQYF. CDR3 bases: TGCGCCAGCAGCTTGTCCGGCAGCGCCTACGAGCAGTACTTC. V and J are TRBV5-1 and TRBJ2-7; D is undetermined. The CDR3 is 14 amino acids. The V end lost 1 base, the J end lost 2 bases, and 10 bases lay between the germline ends. The germline CDR1 and CDR2 sequences are SGHRS and YFSETQ. Filled out from reference TRBV5-1 and TRBJ2-7, the complete variable domain reads KAGVTQTPRYLIKTRGQQVTLSCSPISGHRSVSWYQQTPGQGLQFLFEYFSETQRNKGNFPGRFSGRQFSNSRSEMNVSTLELGDSALYLCASSLSGSAYEQYFGPGTRLTVT.

The V call is TRBV5-1, the J call TRBJ2-5; no definite D call. The CDR3 length is 12 residues. V was pared by 0 bases and J by 4 bases, with 4 bases between. From germline, CDR1 is SGHRS and CDR2 YFSETQ. DNA of the CDR3: TGCGCCAGCAGCTTGGCATTAGAGACCCAGTACTTC. Protein product: CASSLALETQYF.

V is TRBV10-1 and J is TRBJ1-1; D might be TRBD1 (5 bases). CDR1 is WNHNN, CDR2 SYGVQD, per germline (reference sequence). V dropped 6 bases and J dropped 1 base, with 9 bases sitting between them. The length of the CDR3 is 13 residues. DNA of the CDR3: TGCGCCAGCAGACCCGACAGGAACACTGAAGCTTTCTTT. This encodes CASRPDRNTEAFF.

This clone has a single count. The chain has TRBV29-1 and TRBJ2-2, with TRBD1 matching 11 bases. The length of the CDR3 is 13 residues. The V gene end was trimmed by 7 bases and the J gene end by 7 bases; junction bases not matched to a gene: 5. CDR1 is SQVTM and CDR2 is ANQGSEA in the germline V gene. The CDR3 nucleotides read TGCAGCGGGAGGACAGGGGGCAACGGGGAGCTGTTTTTT. Its protein is CSGRTGGNGELFF.

V and J are TRBV6-5 and TRBJ1-2, with 8 bases lining up with TRBD1. The CDR3 is 15 residues long. J gave up 7 bases and V 0 bases, and 7 bases lay outside the gene matches. The germline CDR1 and CDR2 sequences are MNHEY and SVGAGI. The CDR3 region is CASSYSMQGAVGYTF. The CDR3 coding sequence is TGTGCCAGCAGTTACTCGATGCAGGGGGCGGTTGGCTACACCTTC.

This chain connects TRBV18 to TRBJ1-4, with TRBD1 matching over 8 bases. Germline loops: CDR1 KGHSH, CDR2 LQKENI. Unmatched junction bases numbered 11, after V lost 6 bases and J lost 8 bases. CDR3 length: 15 amino acids. The CDR3 loop reads CASSPGQGGFEKLFF. The CDR3 DNA is TGTGCCAGCTCCCCCGGACAGGGAGGTTTCGAAAAACTGTTTTTT.

V usage is TRBV11-3 and J usage is TRBJ2-1; the match to TRBD2 covers 7 bases. CDR1 and CDR2 from the germline V gene are SGHNT and YENEEA. V was pared by 0 bases and J by 10 bases, with 9 bases of the junction left unmatched. The CDR3 has 15 residues. This chain's CDR3 is CASSLDGTGEGEQFF. In DNA form, the CDR3 reads TGTGCCAGCAGCTTAGATGGGACCGGGGAGGGGGAGCAGTTCTTC.

The chain is built from TRBV5-8 and TRBJ1-5; 7 nucleotides align to TRBD1. The CDR3 runs 17 residues. Germline trimming cut 4 bases from V and 0 bases from J; bases unmatched to any gene: 10. Per the germline V gene, CDR1 is SGHTS and CDR2 is YDEGEE. The CDR3 sequence is CASSGDSVLYSNQPQHF. CDR3 sequence (DNA): TGTGCCAGCAGCGGGGACAGCGTACTATATAGCAATCAGCCCCAGCATTTT.

This sequence joins TRBV6-1 and TRBJ1-4; TRBD1 matches at 7 bases. Germline CDR1 and CDR2: MNHNS and SASEGT. The CDR3 is made up of 15 amino acids. With V trimmed by 5 bases and J by 2 bases, 5 bases remained unmatched. The CDR3 reads CASSPLTGTNEKLFF. For the CDR3, the DNA is TGTGCCAGCAGTCCCCTGACAGGGACTAATGAAAAACTGTTTTTT.

The genes are TRBV19 and TRBJ1-5; no reliable D call. The V and J ends lost 5 bases and 1 base respectively, with 3 bases between them. The length of the CDR3 is 12 residues. Germline loops: CDR1 LNHDA, CDR2 SQIVND (reference sequence). The CDR3 sequence is CASSDSNQPQHF. The CDR3 nucleotides are TGTGCCAGTAGTGACAGCAATCAGCCCCAGCATTTT.

V is TRBV5-6 and J is TRBJ2-7; 10 bases are a match to TRBD2. This CDR3 is built from 15 residues. Unmatched junction bases numbered 3, after V lost 1 base and J lost 2 bases. CDR1 and CDR2 (germline): SGHDT, YYEEEE. This CDR3 reads CASSLLAGVTYEQYF. The CDR3 DNA is TGTGCCAGCAGCTTGCTAGCGGGGGTGACCTACGAGCAGTACTTC.

This chain joins TRBV6-1 and TRBJ2-1; D tentatively reads TRBD1 or TRBD2 (5 bases each). Germline CDR1 reads MNHNS; CDR2 reads SASEGT. This CDR3 comprises 14 residues. Trimming removed 0 bases at V and 4 bases at J, with 7 bases between. DNA for the CDR3: TGTGCCAGCAGTGAAGCGGGGGTTTACAATGAGCAGTTCTTC. Translating it yields CASSEAGVYNEQFF.

The chain uses TRBV11-2 and TRBJ2-5; D is perhaps TRBD1 (5 bases). The germline V and J ends were trimmed by 3 bases and 4 bases, with 12 bases remaining between them. This CDR3 is 14 amino acids long. Germline-derived CDR1 and CDR2 are SGHAT and FQNNGV. Here the CDR3 reads CASSFLGAIETQYF. CDR3 bases: TGTGCCAGCAGCTTCCTTGGGGCCATAGAGACCCAGTACTTC.

V and J are TRBV5-6 and TRBJ1-2, with D possibly matching TRBD1 (6 bases). There are 15 residues in the CDR3. The germline V gene has CDR1 SGHDT and CDR2 YYEEEE. With 7 bases removed from V and 4 bases from J, the gap between germline ends came to 20 bases. The CDR3 reads CASQWGARELYGYTF. The CDR3 region has the DNA TGTGCCAGCCAATGGGGGGCCAGGGAACTCTATGGCTACACCTTC.